The entry below gives a single T cell receptor (beta chain) sequence along with its context. CDR1 is MNHEY and CDR2 is SMNVEV in the germline V gene (reference sequence). The CDR3 has 11 amino acids. With 5 bases removed from V and 7 bases from J, the gap between germline ends came to 8 bases. The protocol was immunoSEQ multiplex PCR, while the TCRdb copy is restricted to in-frame clones and leaves out a portion. The table shows over 60,000 clones, with about 96% occurring only once. This sample is part of a study of T cell changes during pregnancy in multiple sclerosis. The receptor was isolated from a female donor with multiple sclerosis, enrolled in a pregnancy study. Sequences were derived from CD8+ T cells from peripheral blood mononuclear cells, sampled after pregnancy. V usage is TRBV27 and J usage is TRBJ1-1; D may be TRBD1 (6 bases). The CDR3 DNA reads as TGTGCCAGCAGTAAAGGGGGTGAAGCTTTCTTT. This translates into CASSKGGEAFF.